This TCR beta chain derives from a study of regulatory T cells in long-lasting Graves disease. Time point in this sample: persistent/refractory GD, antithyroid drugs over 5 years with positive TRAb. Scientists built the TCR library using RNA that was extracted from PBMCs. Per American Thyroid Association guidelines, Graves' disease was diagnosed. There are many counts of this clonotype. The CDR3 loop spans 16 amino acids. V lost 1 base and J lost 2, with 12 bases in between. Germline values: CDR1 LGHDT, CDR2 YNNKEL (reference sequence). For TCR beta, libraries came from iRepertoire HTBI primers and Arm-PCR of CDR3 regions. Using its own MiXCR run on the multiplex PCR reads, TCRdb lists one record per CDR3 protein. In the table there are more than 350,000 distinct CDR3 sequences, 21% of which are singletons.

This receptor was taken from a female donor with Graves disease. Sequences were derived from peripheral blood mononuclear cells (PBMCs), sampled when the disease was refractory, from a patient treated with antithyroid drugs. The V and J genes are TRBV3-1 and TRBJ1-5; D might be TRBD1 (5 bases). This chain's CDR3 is CASSQGTSSGNQPQHF. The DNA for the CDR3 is TGTGCCAGCAGCCAAGGGACATCCTCAGGCAATCAGCCCCAGCATTTT.